The 27 T cell receptor beta chains below all came from one sample that was sequenced in a study of T cell repertoires in cytomegalovirus infection. No antigen is known for these receptors. TCRdb processed the reads anew with MiXCR; each CDR3 protein has one entry. The sample includes about 830,000 distinct CDR3 sequences, approximately 29% of them seen just once. The specimen comprised cultured CD8+ T cells from PBMCs, sampled from culture after CMV antigen stimulation. The receptors stem from a human donor in good health (CMV status not recorded). Some clones in this sample may be carry-over from other donors' samples.

V gene TRBV3-1 combines with J gene TRBJ2-7, with 11 bases matching TRBD2. The V and J ends lost 3 bases and 3 bases, in that order; junction bases with no gene match: 4. Germline CDR1 and CDR2: LGHDT and YNNKEL (reference sequence). There are 15 residues in the CDR3. The chain's CDR3 is CASSHTGLAGYEQYF. The CDR3 region has the DNA TGTGCCAGCAGCCACACCGGACTAGCGGGCTACGAGCAGTACTTC.

The chain carries TRBV27 and TRBJ1-2, with D perhaps matching TRBD1 (6 bases). The CDR3 is 15 amino acids. The ends were cut back, 4 bases at V and 2 bases at J, with 14 bases in the middle. Germline CDR1 reads MNHEY; CDR2 reads SMNVEV (reference sequence). CDR3 in amino acids: CASSSLGGANYGYTF. Here the CDR3 DNA reads TGTGCCAGCAGTTCTCTGGGGGGCGCCAACTATGGCTACACCTTC.

The table lists this clonotype with a few counts. The chain has TRBV12-3 or TRBV12-4 and TRBJ2-1; D remains unclear. V shed 7 bases and J shed 0 bases, with 10 bases lying between them. The CDR3 is 14 residues long. The CDR3 nucleotides read TGTGCCAGCATAAGGCAGAGCTCCTACAATGAGCAGTTCTTC. This codes for CASIRQSSYNEQFF.

The rearrangement links TRBV6-1 to TRBJ2-5; D possibly corresponds to TRBD2 (6 bases). V was trimmed by 0 bases and J by 3 bases, leaving 17 bases between them. The CDR3 extends over 17 amino acids. The germline V gene encodes CDR1 MNHNS and CDR2 SASEGT. CDR3 in amino acids: CASSEAVKLSSEETQYF. CDR3 nucleotide sequence: TGTGCCAGCAGTGAAGCAGTTAAACTGTCTAGCGAAGAGACCCAGTACTTC.

This rearrangement joins TRBV6-6 to TRBJ2-7, with unresolved D. V was cut by 0 bases and J by 3 bases, with 21 bases left in between. This CDR3 is built from 18 residues. Germline values: CDR1 MNHNY, CDR2 SVGAGI (reference sequence). CDR3 sequence: CASSYSAPGRTHVYEQYV. The CDR3 region has the DNA TGTGCCAGCAGTTACTCTGCCCCTGGTAGGACCCATGTCTACGAGCAGTACGTC.

This clonotype turned up a few times. The rearrangement links TRBV19 to TRBJ1-5; D remains ambiguous. Germline values: CDR1 LNHDA, CDR2 SQIVND (reference sequence). V lost 1 base, J lost 3 bases, and 10 bases lay in between. The CDR3 loop spans 15 amino acids. Here the CDR3 DNA reads TGTGCCAGTAGTATAGGAATCGGTTACAATCAGCCCCAGCATTTT. It encodes CASSIGIGYNQPQHF.

This chain joins TRBV29-1 and TRBJ2-7; 7 bases are shared with TRBD1. This CDR3 is 12 amino acids long. J lost 0 bases, V lost 8 bases, and 4 bases had no gene match. Germline loops: CDR1 SQVTM, CDR2 ANQGSEA. In DNA, the CDR3 is TGCAGCTACCGGGACAGCTCCTACGAGCAGTACTTC. This sequence encodes CSYRDSSYEQYF.

This clonotype was seen a handful of times. The CDR3 nucleotides are TGTGCCAGCATCAGGGGACAGGGCACAGATACGCAGTATTTT. It encodes CASIRGQGTDTQYF. This chain connects TRBV6-5 to TRBJ2-3, with 8 bases fitting TRBD1. V shed 7 bases, J shed 1 base, and the junction held 4 bases outside the gene matches. This CDR3 is 14 amino acids long. Germline V CDR1 and CDR2: MNHEY, SVGAGI.

The V gene is TRBV2, the J gene TRBJ2-2; D possibly corresponds to TRBD1 (6 bases). From germline, CDR1 is SNHLY and CDR2 FYNNEI. The CDR3 runs to 16 residues. V lost 10 bases to trimming and J lost 1 base, with 19 bases between them. This chain's CDR3 is CANRVTGMGNTGELFF. CDR3 coding DNA: TGTGCCAACAGGGTGACGGGAATGGGGAACACCGGGGAGCTGTTTTTT. Variable domain in full (rest from reference TRBV2 and TRBJ2-2): EPEVTQTPSHQVTQMGQEVILRCVPISNHLYFYWYRQILGQKVEFLVSFYNNEISEKSEIFDDQFSVERPDGSNFTLKIRSTKLEDSAMYFCANRVTGMGNTGELFFGEGSRLTVL.

The chain carries TRBV13 and TRBJ2-5; 7 bases are shared with TRBD2. The CDR3 totals 18 residues. The germline CDR1 and CDR2 sequences are PRHDT and FYEKMQ (reference sequence). With V trimmed by 5 bases and J by 2 bases, 17 bases remained unmatched. The CDR3 region is CASSPFLPSGVRQETQYF. CDR3 sequence (DNA): TGTGCCAGCAGCCCGTTTCTACCCAGCGGGGTGCGACAAGAGACCCAGTACTTC.

The chain joins TRBV7-9 to TRBJ2-7, with 7 nucleotides matching TRBD1. Looked up from germline, CDR1 is SEHNR and CDR2 is FQNEAQ (reference sequence). This CDR3 region has 15 residues. V shed 5 bases, J shed 2 bases, and the junction held 9 bases outside the gene matches. In nucleotides, the CDR3 is TGTGCCAGCAGCCAGGGGCCAACAGGGGCCTACGAGCAGTACGTC. Its translation is CASSQGPTGAYEQYV.

The rearrangement links TRBV5-1 to TRBJ2-2, with a tentative D call TRBD1 (6 bases). The germline gives CDR1 SGHRS, CDR2 YFSETQ. CDR3 length equals 14 residues. V lost 6 bases and J lost 6, with 15 bases in between. In nucleotides, the CDR3 is TGCGCCAGCAAGTATTCAGGGGCCCCCGGGGAGCTGTTTTTT. This translates into CASKYSGAPGELFF.

Details on this clonotype: A junction boundary mismatches the germline segment, possibly from a read error. The V call is TRBV7-7, the J call TRBJ2-3; perhaps TRBD1 as D (6 bases). The CDR3 loop spans 15 amino acids. CDR1 and CDR2 from the germline V gene are SSHAT and FNYEAQ (reference sequence). CDR3 nucleotide sequence: TGTGCTAGCAGCTTAGCAGACAGGATCACAGATATGCAGTATTTT. It translates to CASSLADRITDMQYF.

The CDR3 is CASSLGEARNSPLHF. The CDR3 DNA reads as TGTGCCAGCAGCTTAGGGGAGGCGAGGAATTCACCCCTCCACTTT. The genes are TRBV7-6 and TRBJ1-6; the D is unclear. Trimming shortened V by 1 base and J by 7 bases, and 11 bases separated the two germline ends. Per the germline V gene, CDR1 is SGHVS and CDR2 is FNYEAQ. The CDR3 is 15 residues long.

There are many counts of this clonotype. The V call is TRBV7-2, the J call TRBJ1-3; 7 bases align to TRBD1. The V and J ends lost 5 bases and 0 bases, in that order; junction bases with no gene match: 7. CDR3 length: 16 residues. Looked up from germline, CDR1 is SGHTA and CDR2 is FQGNSA. This CDR3 is CASSPMDRLSGNTIYF. Here the CDR3 DNA reads TGTGCCAGCAGCCCGATGGACAGGCTCTCTGGAAACACCATATATTTT.

The table lists this clonotype with a few counts. At one boundary the junction diverges from the germline segment, which might be a read error. V and J are TRBV4-3 and TRBJ2-1, with 8 bases identical to TRBD1. The germline V gene has CDR1 LGHNA and CDR2 YSLEER. This CDR3 contains 14 residues. In DNA, the CDR3 is TGCGCCAGCAGCCAGGGACAGGCCTATAATGAGCAGTTCTTC. Its protein product is CASSQGQAYNEQFF.

The chain recombines TRBV25-1 with TRBJ2-3; possible D gene TRBD2, 6 bases. The CDR3 is made up of 16 amino acids. Per germline, CDR1 MGHDK and CDR2 SYGVNS. Trimming shortened V by 3 bases and J by 3 bases, and 16 bases separated the two germline ends. CDR3 DNA: TGTGCCAGCAGTGACCCCGCAGCTAGCGTAACAGATACGCAGTATTTT. This translates into CASSDPAASVTDTQYF.

A note on this clonotype: The junction differs from germline at one of its ends, possibly a read error. This chain connects TRBV7-7 to TRBJ2-1, with D possibly called TRBD1 or TRBD2 (6 bases each). Germline V lookup: CDR1 SSHAT, CDR2 FNYEAQ (reference sequence). This CDR3 has 16 residues. CDR3 DNA sequence: TGTGCTAGCAGCTTGAGGCCGGGGGCCGGGGACAATGAGCAGTTCTTC. Translated: CASSLRPGAGDNEQFF.

This clonotype was counted many times. The chain is built from TRBV28 and TRBJ1-1; D call uncertain. Germline lookup yields CDR1 MDHEN and CDR2 SYDVKM. The V and J ends lost 2 bases and 0 bases respectively, with 7 bases between them. The CDR3 totals 14 residues. This CDR3 is CASSLRPMNTEAFF. The CDR3 coding sequence is TGTGCCAGCAGTTTACGGCCGATGAACACTGAAGCTTTCTTT.

A remark on this clonotype: Here the CDR3 omits its conserved ending phenylalanine or tryptophan, so a read error is the likely source. This chain connects TRBV7-6 to TRBJ2-2; 9 bases line up with TRBD2. CDR3 length equals 17 residues. After removal of 3 bases from V and 4 bases from J, the junction contained 9 bases not matched to a gene. Looked up from germline, CDR1 is SGHVS and CDR2 is FNYEAQ. CDR3 protein: CASSFSQRGDPTGELFS. The CDR3 DNA sequence: TGTGCCAGCAGCTTCTCCCAGCGGGGGGACCCCACCGGGGAGCTGTTTTCT.

This clonotype was counted once. The rearrangement links TRBV3-1 to TRBJ2-7, with 11 bases that match TRBD1. Germline-derived CDR1 and CDR2 are LGHDT and YNNKEL (reference sequence). There are 15 residues in the CDR3. Trimming removed 2 bases from V and 4 bases from J; junction bases left unmatched: 4. The CDR3 DNA follows: TGTGCCAGCAGCCAACGGGACAGGGGGTGGTACGAGCAGTACTTC. Its translation: CASSQRDRGWYEQYF.

The gene calls are TRBV13 and TRBJ2-7; perhaps TRBD2 as D (5 bases). The CDR3 totals 13 residues. Trimming took off 0 bases at V and 9 bases at J, with 12 bases between the two ends. Per germline, CDR1 PRHDT and CDR2 FYEKMQ (reference sequence). Written as DNA, the CDR3 is TGTGCCAGCAGCTTAGGACAGCGGCCAGGGCAGTACTTC. Translation gives CASSLGQRPGQYF. The variable domain in full, with the rest retrieved from reference TRBV13 and TRBJ2-7, is AAGVIQSPRHLIKEKRETATLKCYPIPRHDTVYWYQQGPGQDPQFLISFYEKMQSDKGSIPDRFSAQQFSDYHSELNMSSLELGDSALYFCASSLGQRPGQYFGPGTRLTVT.

Comment on this clonotype: The junction differs from germline at one of its ends, possibly a read error. The rearrangement uses TRBV12-3 or TRBV12-4 and TRBJ2-1; D uncertain. CDR3 length: 15 residues. CDR3 sequence reads: CGSSSFGLSYNEQFF. For the CDR3, the DNA is TGTGGCAGCTCTTCCTTCGGGCTATCTTACAATGAGCAGTTCTTC.

This clonotype was counted between two and nine times. This chain uses TRBV20-1 with TRBJ2-5, with a possible D match to TRBD2 (6 bases). The V gene lost 0 bases and the J gene lost 4 bases, with 27 bases spanning the gap. CDR1 is DFQATT and CDR2 is SNEGSKA in the germline V gene (reference sequence). The CDR3 runs 19 residues. The CDR3, as DNA: TGCAGTGCTAGAGATCTCTTGGAGGGAGAAGAGTCCCTCACAGAGACCCAGTACTTC. This sequence encodes CSARDLLEGEESLTETQYF.

The chain links TRBV28 to TRBJ1-5; tentative D call: TRBD1 (6 bases). Germline V gene data show CDR1 as MDHEN and CDR2 as SYDVKM. This CDR3 has 15 residues. V was clipped by 3 bases and J by 5 bases, with 14 bases between them. The chain's CDR3 is CASSLVGQSDQPQHF. CDR3 in DNA: TGTGCCAGCAGTTTGGTTGGACAGTCAGATCAGCCCCAGCATTTT. Based on the CDR3 plus reference TRBV28 and TRBJ1-5, the full variable domain is DVKVTQSSRYLVKRTGEKVFLECVQDMDHENMFWYRQDPGLGLRLIYFSYDVKMKEKGDIPEGYSVSREKKERFSLILESASTNQTSMYLCASSLVGQSDQPQHFGDGTRLSIL.

This chain joins TRBV12-3 or TRBV12-4 and TRBJ2-1; 7 bases map to TRBD1. The CDR3 is 14 amino acids. Trimming at V came to 7 bases and at J to 4 bases, leaving 7 bases not matched to a gene. This chain's CDR3 is CASNPGQSYNEQFF. CDR3 DNA sequence: TGTGCCAGCAATCCGGGACAGTCATACAATGAGCAGTTCTTC.

In this sample, this clonotype turned up a few times. The V and J genes are TRBV7-2 and TRBJ2-7, with 10 bases matching TRBD2. Germline CDR1 is SGHTA and CDR2 is FQGNSA. The CDR3 covers 17 residues. The J segment lost 2 bases and the V segment lost 0 bases, leaving 7 bases of the junction unmatched. Written as DNA, the CDR3 is TGTGCCAGCAGCTTAGCGTCGGGTCTAGCGGGGGCCTACGAGCAGTACTTC. Translating it yields CASSLASGLAGAYEQYF.